This TCR beta chain was identified in a study of blood T cell repertoires in COVID-19. Study at large: Samples of COVID-19 (acute and convalescent) were obtained from the United States, Italy and Spain. The analysed material was cDNA or gDNA that came from T cells, B-cell-depleted T cells, or PBMCs.

Authors' analysis steps: By means of reference gene primer amplification, nucleated cell counts were estimated. Using immunoSEQ multiplex PCR, the repertoire was profiled, and TCRdb retains in-frame clones only, with some absent. V, J and clone size derive from that table, while D and trimming were established from the DNA sequence. The table has 260,000 or so clones, roughly 88% seen once. Germline V CDR1 and CDR2: MRHNA, SNTAGT. V shed 4 bases and J 7 bases; nucleotides not matched to a gene: 12. This CDR3 spans 15 amino acids. The material sequenced was peripheral blood. This receptor was taken from a human donor in a cohort sampled during active COVID-19. The gene calls are TRBV6-4 and TRBJ1-2; 7 bases align to TRBD1. CDR3 nucleotides: TGTGCCAGCAGTGGAGGAGGGGGACAGCCCGTTGGCTACACCTTC. Encoded protein: CASSGGGGQPVGYTF.